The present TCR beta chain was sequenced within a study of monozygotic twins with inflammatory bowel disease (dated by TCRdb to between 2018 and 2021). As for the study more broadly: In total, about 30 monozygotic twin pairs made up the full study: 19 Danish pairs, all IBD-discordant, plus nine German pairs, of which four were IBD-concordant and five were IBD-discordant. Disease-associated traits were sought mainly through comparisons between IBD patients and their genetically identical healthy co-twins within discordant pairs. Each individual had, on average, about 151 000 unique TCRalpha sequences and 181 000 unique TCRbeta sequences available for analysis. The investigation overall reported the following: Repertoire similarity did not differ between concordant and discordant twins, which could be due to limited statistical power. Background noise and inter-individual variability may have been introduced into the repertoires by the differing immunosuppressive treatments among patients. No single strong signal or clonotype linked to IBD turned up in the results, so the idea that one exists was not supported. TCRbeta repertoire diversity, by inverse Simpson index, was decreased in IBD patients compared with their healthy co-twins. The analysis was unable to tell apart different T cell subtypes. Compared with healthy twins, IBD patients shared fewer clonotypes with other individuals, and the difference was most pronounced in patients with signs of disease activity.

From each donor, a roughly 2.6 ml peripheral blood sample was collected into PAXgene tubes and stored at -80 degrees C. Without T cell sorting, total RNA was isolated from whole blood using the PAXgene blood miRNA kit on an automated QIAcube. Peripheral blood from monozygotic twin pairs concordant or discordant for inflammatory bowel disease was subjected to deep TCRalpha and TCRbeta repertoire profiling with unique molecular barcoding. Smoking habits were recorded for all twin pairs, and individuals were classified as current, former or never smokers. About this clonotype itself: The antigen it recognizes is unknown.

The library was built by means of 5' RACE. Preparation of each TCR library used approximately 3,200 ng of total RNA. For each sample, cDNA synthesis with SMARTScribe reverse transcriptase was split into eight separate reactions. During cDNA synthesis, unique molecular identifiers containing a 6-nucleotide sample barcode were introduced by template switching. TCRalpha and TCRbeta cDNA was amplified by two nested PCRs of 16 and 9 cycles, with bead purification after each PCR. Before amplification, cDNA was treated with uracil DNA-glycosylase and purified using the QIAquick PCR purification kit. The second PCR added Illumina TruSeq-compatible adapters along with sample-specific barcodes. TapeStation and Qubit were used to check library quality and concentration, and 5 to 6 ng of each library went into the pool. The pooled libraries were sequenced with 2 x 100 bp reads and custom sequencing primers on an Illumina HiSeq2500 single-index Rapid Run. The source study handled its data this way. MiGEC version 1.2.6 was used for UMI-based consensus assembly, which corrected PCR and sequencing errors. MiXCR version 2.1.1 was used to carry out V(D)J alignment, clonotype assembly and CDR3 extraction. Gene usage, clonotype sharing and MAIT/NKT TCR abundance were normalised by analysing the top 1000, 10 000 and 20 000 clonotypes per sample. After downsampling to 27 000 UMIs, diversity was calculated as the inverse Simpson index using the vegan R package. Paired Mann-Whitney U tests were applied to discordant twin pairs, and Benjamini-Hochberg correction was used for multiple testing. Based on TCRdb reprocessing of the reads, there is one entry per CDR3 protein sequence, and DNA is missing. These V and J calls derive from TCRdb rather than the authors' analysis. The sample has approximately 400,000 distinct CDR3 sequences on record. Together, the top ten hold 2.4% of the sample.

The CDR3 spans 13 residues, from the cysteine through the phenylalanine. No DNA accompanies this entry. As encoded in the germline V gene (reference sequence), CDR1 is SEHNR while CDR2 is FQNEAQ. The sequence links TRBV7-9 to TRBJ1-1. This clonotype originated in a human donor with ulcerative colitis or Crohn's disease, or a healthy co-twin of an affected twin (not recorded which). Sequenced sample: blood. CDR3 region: CASSLVADTEAFF.